The 22 T cell receptor beta chains reported below all come from one sample, sequenced in a study of CD8 T cells in ankylosing spondylitis. In TCRdb, the 5' RACE reads were re-called with MiXCR into one record per CDR3 protein. The repertoire has 80,000 to 100,000 distinct CDR3 sequences, about 8.3% of them found once; the top ten carry 9.9%. The specimen sequenced was blood, either unsorted or a sorted T cell fraction (not recorded which). These receptors all come from a male donor with ankylosing spondylitis or in good health (not recorded which).

At least ten counts were recorded for this clonotype. This rearrangement joins TRBV7-2 to TRBJ1-3; tentative D call: TRBD1 (6 bases). Germline V CDR1 and CDR2: SGHTA, FQGNSA. The V and J ends lost 4 bases and 4 bases respectively, with 14 bases between them. The CDR3 is made up of 15 amino acids. In DNA, the CDR3 is TGTGCCAGCAGCTGGACAGTGACAGCAGGAAACACCATATATTTT. Its translation is CASSWTVTAGNTIYF.

This clonotype was counted ten times or more. J is TRBJ2-4 and V is TRBV7-8, with D possibly called TRBD1 or TRBD2 (6 bases each). The length of the CDR3 is 15 residues. Trimming pared 7 bases from V and 1 base from J, leaving 14 bases between. Germline loops: CDR1 SGHVS, CDR2 FQNEAQ. The CDR3 spells CASTPEGEAKNIQYF. CDR3 bases: TGTGCCAGCACCCCGGAGGGGGAGGCCAAAAACATTCAGTACTTC.

This clonotype was detected ten times or more. The gene calls are TRBV20-1 and TRBJ2-3, with D perhaps TRBD1 or TRBD2 (6 bases each). Germline-derived CDR1 and CDR2 are DFQATT and SNEGSKA (reference sequence). V lost 0 bases to trimming and J lost 11 bases, with 18 bases between them. CDR3 size: 14 residues. CDR3 sequence reads: CSARDPQGGIGQYF. The CDR3, as DNA: TGCAGTGCTAGAGATCCACAGGGCGGGATTGGGCAGTATTTT.

There are many counts of this clonotype. This rearrangement joins TRBV4-3 to TRBJ2-6; D remains ambiguous. The ends were cut back, 0 bases at V and 0 bases at J, with 9 bases in the middle. This CDR3 is 17 amino acids long. Germline V gives CDR1 LGHNA, CDR2 YSLEER. The CDR3 protein is CASSQDRFSSGANVLTF. DNA for the CDR3: TGCGCCAGCAGCCAAGATAGGTTTAGCTCTGGGGCCAACGTCCTGACTTTC.

This clonotype was counted ten times or more. The chain uses TRBV7-2 and TRBJ2-5; D is undetermined. Germline CDR1 and CDR2: SGHTA and FQGNSA. This CDR3 is built from 14 residues. Trimming stripped 0 bases from V and 3 bases from J, with 8 bases between. CDR3 DNA: TGTGCCAGCAGCTTAGCTGGGTTAGAAGAGACCCAGTACTTC. Translation gives CASSLAGLEETQYF.

This clonotype was found many times. A much larger clone sits a single nucleotide away, making a read error possible. This chain connects TRBV6-5 to TRBJ2-1, with 7 bases fitting TRBD2. Germline values: CDR1 MNHEY, CDR2 SVGAGI. V dropped 1 base and J dropped 7; count of bases not matched to a gene: 7. The CDR3 runs to 15 residues. The CDR3 loop reads CASSYWWEGLNEQFF. CDR3 coding DNA: TGTGCCAGCAGTTACTGGTGGGAGGGCCTGAATGAGCAGTTCTTC.

This clonotype was seen at least ten times. The chain joins TRBV7-6 to TRBJ2-3; 13 bases align to TRBD2. The CDR3 sequence is 16 residues long. From germline, CDR1 is SGHVS and CDR2 FNYEAQ. After removal of 5 bases from V and 5 bases from J, the junction contained 7 bases not matched to a gene. The CDR3 DNA sequence: TGTGCCAGCAGCGAAACCGGGACTAGCGGGAAAGATACGCAGTATTTT. The encoded protein is CASSETGTSGKDTQYF.

This clonotype showed up many times. The CDR3 nucleotides are TGTGCCAGCAGCTTGAAGTTGGGGGCCTTTGACACCGGGGAGCTGTTTTTT. It codes for CASSLKLGAFDTGELFF. V is TRBV5-6 and J is TRBJ2-2; D is possibly TRBD1 (6 bases). V gave up 1 base and J gave up 3 bases, with 16 bases separating them. This CDR3 has 17 amino acids. CDR1 is SGHDT, CDR2 YYEEEE, per germline. The variable domain in full, completed from reference TRBV5-6 and TRBJ2-2, reads DAGVTQSPTHLIKTRGQQVTLRCSPKSGHDTVSWYQQALGQGPQFIFQYYEEEERQRGNFPDRFSGHQFPNYSSELNVNALLLGDSALYLCASSLKLGAFDTGELFFGEGSRLTVL.

This clonotype turned up a few times. This sequence joins TRBV19 and TRBJ1-6; 7 bases are a match to TRBD1. The CDR3 totals 14 residues. V lost 3 bases to trimming and J lost 6 bases; unmatched junction nucleotides: 2. The germline CDR1 and CDR2 sequences are LNHDA and SQIVND (reference sequence). The CDR3 bases are TGTGCCAGTAGTATTACAGGGGCTAATTCACCCCTCCACTTT. This encodes CASSITGANSPLHF.

This clonotype occurred many times. The rearrangement uses TRBV30 and TRBJ2-3, with D possibly matching TRBD2 (6 bases). Per the germline V gene, CDR1 is GTSNPN and CDR2 is SVGIG (reference sequence). This CDR3 spans 13 amino acids. Trimming removed 0 bases from V and 6 bases from J, with 10 bases in between. The CDR3 reads CAWSVVSGDTQYF. CDR3 DNA: TGTGCCTGGAGTGTGGTAAGCGGGGATACGCAGTATTTT.

This chain joins TRBV7-2 and TRBJ1-1, with no clear D. This CDR3 is built from 14 residues. Trimming shortened V by 1 base and J by 5 bases, and 11 bases separated the two germline ends. Germline values: CDR1 SGHTA, CDR2 FQGNSA. This chain's CDR3 is CASSLVGYETEAFF. In nucleotides, the CDR3 is TGTGCCAGCAGCTTAGTGGGGTACGAAACTGAAGCTTTCTTT.

This clonotype was recorded a few times. V and J are TRBV29-1 and TRBJ1-4, with D possibly TRBD1 on 5 matching bases. Trimming stripped 5 bases from V and 0 bases from J, with 10 bases between. CDR3 length equals 14 residues. In germline, CDR1 is SQVTM, CDR2 ANQGSEA. CDR3 protein: CSVSRGATNEKLFF. In nucleotides, the CDR3 is TGCAGCGTTTCAAGGGGCGCAACTAATGAAAAACTGTTTTTT.

This clonotype has ten or more counts. The chain links TRBV29-1 to TRBJ1-5, with TRBD1 as a possible D gene (5 bases). Germline V CDR1 and CDR2: SQVTM, ANQGSEA. V was cut by 6 bases and J by 10 bases, with 16 bases left in between. The CDR3 is 12 amino acids. This CDR3 reads CSVRVAQGPQHF. The CDR3 coding sequence is TGCAGCGTCCGGGTGGCGCAGGGACCCCAGCATTTT.

This clonotype has a count of ten or more. The chain links TRBV7-2 to TRBJ1-1, with D possibly TRBD1 on 5 matching bases. Germline lookup yields CDR1 SGHTA and CDR2 FQGNSA. This CDR3 has 14 amino acids. The V and J ends lost 5 bases and 5 bases respectively, with 15 bases between them. CDR3 amino acids: CASSPLGKGTEAFF. In nucleotides, the CDR3 is TGTGCCAGCAGCCCCCTGGGCAAGGGGACTGAAGCTTTCTTT.

There are many counts of this clonotype. The V call is TRBV5-1, the J call TRBJ2-1, with a possible D match to TRBD1 (6 bases). The CDR3 consists of 15 residues. Trimming pared 5 bases from V and 5 bases from J, leaving 17 bases between. The germline V gene has CDR1 SGHRS and CDR2 YFSETQ. The CDR3: CASSPGPGVDNEQFF. The DNA for the CDR3 is TGCGCCAGCAGTCCCGGGCCAGGGGTAGACAATGAGCAGTTCTTC.

This clonotype was observed many times. The chain joins TRBV12-3 or TRBV12-4 to TRBJ2-7; D might be TRBD2 (6 bases). V was pared by 6 bases and J by 5 bases, with 14 bases between. This CDR3 has 13 amino acids. CDR3 amino acids: CASRILGGNEQYF. The CDR3 bases are TGTGCCAGCAGGATACTGGGGGGAAACGAGCAGTACTTC.

This clonotype was counted at least ten times. The chain recombines TRBV20-1 with TRBJ2-7; 11 nucleotides line up with TRBD2. The germline gives CDR1 DFQATT, CDR2 SNEGSKA (reference sequence). Trimming removed 0 bases from V and 0 bases from J; junction bases left unmatched: 7. The CDR3 runs 17 residues. CDR3 residues: CSAREILTSGDSYEQYF. The CDR3 DNA sequence: TGCAGTGCTAGAGAGATCTTGACTAGCGGGGACTCCTACGAGCAGTACTTC.

This clonotype was detected only once. This may be a read error: a much more frequent sequence differs by one nucleotide. The final CDR3 position lacks the conserved phenylalanine or tryptophan, pointing to a likely read error. This chain links TRBV7-8 with TRBJ2-7, with D unclear. The CDR3 totals 11 residues. Germline-derived CDR1 and CDR2 are SGHVS and FQNEAQ. The V end was cut by 0 bases, the J end by 5 bases, with 2 bases between. The chain's CDR3 is CASSLAHEQYS. The CDR3 DNA reads as TGTGCCAGCAGCTTAGCCCACGAGCAGTACTCC.

The table lists this clonotype with many counts. V is TRBV4-2 and J is TRBJ2-7; possible D gene TRBD1, 6 bases. V was clipped by 1 base and J by 2 bases, with 9 bases between them. The CDR3 length is 14 residues. CDR1 LGHNA and CDR2 YNFKEQ come from the germline V gene. The chain's CDR3 is CASSQAGATYEQYF. CDR3 in DNA: TGTGCCAGCAGCCAAGCAGGGGCGACCTACGAGCAGTACTTC.

This clonotype was observed many times. The V call is TRBV7-2, the J call TRBJ2-6; D remains unclear. The CDR3 sequence is 15 residues long. V shed 1 base and J shed 3 bases, with 7 bases lying between them. Germline V gene lookup returns CDR1 SGHTA and CDR2 FQGNSA. DNA of the CDR3: TGTGCCAGCAGCTTAGGGATGGGTGGGGCCAACGTCCTGACTTTC. Translation: CASSLGMGGANVLTF.

This clonotype was recorded at least ten times. The J gene is TRBJ1-6, the V gene TRBV12-3 or TRBV12-4; D gene unclear. The CDR3 is made up of 12 amino acids. Trimming shortened V by 5 bases and J by 6 bases, and 5 bases separated the two germline ends. The CDR3 loop reads CASSRINSPLHF. The CDR3 nucleotides are TGTGCCAGCAGTCGGATTAATTCACCCCTCCACTTT.

In its sample, this clonotype was seen many times. The chain couples TRBV4-2 to TRBJ1-1, with D unresolved. Between the trimmed V and J ends, which lost 0 bases and 0 bases, there was a span of 11 bases. The CDR3 loop spans 16 amino acids. Germline lookup yields CDR1 LGHNA and CDR2 YNFKEQ. The CDR3 region has the DNA TGTGCCAGCAGCCAAGATCGGCCGGTCATGAACACTGAAGCTTTCTTT. As protein: CASSQDRPVMNTEAFF.